This T cell receptor beta chain derives from a study of a mutant IDH1 vaccine in newly diagnosed glioma. As for time point: baseline, week 1 (first vaccination visit). Treatment meaning: pre-vaccination baseline after standard-of-care therapy. V lost 4 bases and J 3 bases, leaving 16 bases between the germline ends. CDR3 length: 15 residues. CDR1 and CDR2 (germline): SGHDT, YYEEEE. Produced via immunoSEQ multiplex PCR; TCRdb's table is partial and in-frame only. The top ten clones hold 0.56% of a sample with approximately 100,000 clones, about 90% of them seen once. The chain couples TRBV5-6 to TRBJ1-2; weak D call: TRBD1 (5 bases). The receptor's source is a woman between 50 and 59 years old with glioma. The starting material was PBMCs, obtained from a glioma patient treated with radiotherapy, temozolomide or both. CDR3 protein: CASSPVGTGYYGYTF. As DNA, the CDR3 is TGTGCCAGCAGCCCAGTAGGGACGGGATACTATGGCTACACCTTC.